This TCR beta chain was profiled in a study of blood T cells in healthy people across ages. Using a J-beta primer mix together with a sample-barcoded 5' primer, a second PCR was run for roughly 6 to 12 cycles. Each CDR3 protein is one row after TCRdb ran MiXCR on the 5' RACE reads. This sample yields about 560,000 distinct CDR3 sequences, of which around 27% are seen a single time; approximately 3.6% belongs to the top ten. The CDR3 runs to 14 residues. The V gene's germline CDR1 is MNHNS and CDR2 SASEGT. The V end lost 1 base, the J end lost 5 bases, and 11 bases lay between the germline ends. The same data also contributed to another study, on T cells of mothers and their children.

The sequenced sample was blood. This chain uses TRBV6-1 with TRBJ1-1; no clear D gene. This TCR derives from a boy aged 2 to 9 in good health. This CDR3 reads CASSEDSEWTEAFF. The CDR3 bases are TGTGCCAGCAGTGAAGACTCAGAGTGGACTGAAGCTTTCTTT.